The source of this TCR beta chain is a study of blood T cell repertoires in COVID-19. Study-level background: From the United States, Italy and Spain came samples of acute and convalescent COVID-19. Sources were T cells, B-cell-depleted T cells, or PBMCs; the material itself was cDNA or gDNA.

In the original analysis: For nucleated cells, counts were estimated from reference gene primer amplification. Libraries were prepared by immunoSEQ multiplex PCR; TCRdb keeps only in-frame clonotypes and omits some of them. From that table come the V and J calls and clone size; the DNA was used to work out D and trimming. The sample holds about 270,000 clones, more than 65% seen once. The sequencing input was peripheral blood. This receptor was obtained from a woman aged 18-35 years with acute or convalescent COVID-19.

CDR3 residues: CASSFGQTTYEQYF. CDR3 sequence (DNA): TGTGCCAGCAGCTTTGGACAGACGACCTACGAGCAGTACTTC. The rearrangement links TRBV7-9 to TRBJ2-7; maybe TRBD1 (6 bases). V was pared by 3 bases and J by 2 bases, with 11 bases between. The CDR3 length is 14 residues. Looked up from germline, CDR1 is SEHNR and CDR2 is FQNEAQ (reference sequence).